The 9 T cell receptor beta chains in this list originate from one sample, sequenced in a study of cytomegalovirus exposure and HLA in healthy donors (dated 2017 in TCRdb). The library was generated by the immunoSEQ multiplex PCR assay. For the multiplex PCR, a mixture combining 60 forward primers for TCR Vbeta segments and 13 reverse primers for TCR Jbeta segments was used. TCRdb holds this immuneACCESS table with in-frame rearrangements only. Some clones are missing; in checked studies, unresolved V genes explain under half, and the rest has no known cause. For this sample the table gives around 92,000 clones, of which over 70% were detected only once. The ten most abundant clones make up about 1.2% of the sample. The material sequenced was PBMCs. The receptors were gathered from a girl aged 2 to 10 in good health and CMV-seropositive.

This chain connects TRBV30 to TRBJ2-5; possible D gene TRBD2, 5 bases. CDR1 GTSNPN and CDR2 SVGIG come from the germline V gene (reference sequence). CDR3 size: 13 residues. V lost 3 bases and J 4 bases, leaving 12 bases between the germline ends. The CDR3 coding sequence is TGTGCCTGGAGCCGCGGTCTAGCAGAGACCCAGTACTTC. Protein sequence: CAWSRGLAETQYF.

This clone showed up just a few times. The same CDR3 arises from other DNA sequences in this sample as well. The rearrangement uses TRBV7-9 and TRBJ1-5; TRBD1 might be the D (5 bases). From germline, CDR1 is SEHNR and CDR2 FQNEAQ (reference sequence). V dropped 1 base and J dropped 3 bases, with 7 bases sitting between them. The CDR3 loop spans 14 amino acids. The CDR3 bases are TGTGCCAGCAGCTTAGAGACAGCCAATCAGCCCCAGCATTTT. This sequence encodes CASSLETANQPQHF.

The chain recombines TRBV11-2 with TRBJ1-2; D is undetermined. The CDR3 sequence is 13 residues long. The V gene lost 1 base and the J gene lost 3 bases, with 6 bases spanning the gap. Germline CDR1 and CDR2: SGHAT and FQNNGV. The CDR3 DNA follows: TGTGCCAGCAGCTTAGCAGGATACTATGGCTACACCTTC. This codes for CASSLAGYYGYTF.

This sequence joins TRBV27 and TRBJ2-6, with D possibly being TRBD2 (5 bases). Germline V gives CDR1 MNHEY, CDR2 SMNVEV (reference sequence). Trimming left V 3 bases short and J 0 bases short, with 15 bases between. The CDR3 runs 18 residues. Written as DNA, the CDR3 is TGTGCCAGCAGTTTTCCCCCGGGGTCCCGCTCTGGGGCCAACGTCCTGACTTTC. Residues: CASSFPPGSRSGANVLTF.

For the CDR3, the DNA is TGTGCCTCGAGCGAGAGGTATGGCTACACCTTC. Translation gives CASSERYGYTF. J is TRBJ1-2 and V is TRBV10-3, with no clear D. Trimming took off 11 bases at V and 5 bases at J, with 12 bases between the two ends. Germline CDR1 reads ENHRY; CDR2 reads SYGVKD. The CDR3 length is 11 residues.

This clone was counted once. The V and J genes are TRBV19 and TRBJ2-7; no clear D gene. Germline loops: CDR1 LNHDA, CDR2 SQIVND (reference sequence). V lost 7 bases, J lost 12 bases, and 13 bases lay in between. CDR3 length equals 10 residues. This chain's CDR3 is CASISCHGYF. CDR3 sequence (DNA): TGTGCCAGTATAAGCTGTCATGGGTACTTC. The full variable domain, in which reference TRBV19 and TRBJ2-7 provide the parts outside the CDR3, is DGGITQSPKYLFRKEGQNVTLSCEQNLNHDAMYWYRQDPGQGLRLIYYSQIVNDFQKGDIAEGYSVSREKKESFPLTVTSAQKNPTAFYLCASISCHGYFGPGTRLTVT.

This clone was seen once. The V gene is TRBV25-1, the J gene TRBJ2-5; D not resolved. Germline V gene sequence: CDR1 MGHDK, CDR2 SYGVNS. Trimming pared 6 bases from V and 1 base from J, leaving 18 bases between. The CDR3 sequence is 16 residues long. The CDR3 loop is CASRSITGFLQETQYF. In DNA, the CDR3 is TGTGCCAGCAGGTCTATAACCGGTTTCCTCCAAGAGACCCAGTACTTC.

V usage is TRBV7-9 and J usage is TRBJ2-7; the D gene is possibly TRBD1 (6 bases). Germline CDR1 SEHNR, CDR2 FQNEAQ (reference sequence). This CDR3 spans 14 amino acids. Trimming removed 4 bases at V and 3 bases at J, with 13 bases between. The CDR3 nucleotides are TGTGCCAGCAGCTCCAAAACAGGGAACTACGAGCAGTACTTC. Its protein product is CASSSKTGNYEQYF.

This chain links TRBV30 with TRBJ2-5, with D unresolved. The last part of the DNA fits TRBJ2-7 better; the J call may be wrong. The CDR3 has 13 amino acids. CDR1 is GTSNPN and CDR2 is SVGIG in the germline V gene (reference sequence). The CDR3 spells CAWCAGPPYEQYF. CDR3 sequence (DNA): TGTGCCTGGTGTGCTGGGCCACCCTACGAGCAGTACTTC.